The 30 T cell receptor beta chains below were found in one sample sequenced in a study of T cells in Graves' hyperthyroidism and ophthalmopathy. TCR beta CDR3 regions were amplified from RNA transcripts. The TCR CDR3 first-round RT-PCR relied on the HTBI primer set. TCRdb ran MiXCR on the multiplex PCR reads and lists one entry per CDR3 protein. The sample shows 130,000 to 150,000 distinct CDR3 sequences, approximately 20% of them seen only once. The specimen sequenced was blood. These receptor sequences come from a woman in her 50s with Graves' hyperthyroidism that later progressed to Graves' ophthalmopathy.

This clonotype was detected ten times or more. The CDR3 region is CASSSPGQGNYGYTF. The CDR3 DNA reads TGTGCCAGCTCATCTCCGGGACAGGGTAACTATGGCTACACCTTC. The chain links TRBV18 to TRBJ1-2; TRBD1 agrees at 9 bases. The CDR3 length is 15 residues. CDR1 and CDR2 from the germline V gene are KGHSH and LQKENI. After removal of 5 bases from V and 1 base from J, the junction contained 5 bases not matched to a gene.

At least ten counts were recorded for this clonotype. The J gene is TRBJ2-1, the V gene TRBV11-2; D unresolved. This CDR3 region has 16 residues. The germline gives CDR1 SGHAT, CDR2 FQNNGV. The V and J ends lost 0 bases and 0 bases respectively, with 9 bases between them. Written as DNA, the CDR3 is TGTGCCAGCAGCTTAGAGCTGCAGAGCTCCTACAATGAGCAGTTCTTC. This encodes CASSLELQSSYNEQFF.

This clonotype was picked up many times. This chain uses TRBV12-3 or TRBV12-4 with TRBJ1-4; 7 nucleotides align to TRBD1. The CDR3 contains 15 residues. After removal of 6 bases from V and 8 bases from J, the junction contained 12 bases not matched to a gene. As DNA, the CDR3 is TGTGCCAGCAGAAGAAGACAGGGCGGGGGCGAAAAACTGTTTTTT. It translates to CASRRRQGGGEKLFF.

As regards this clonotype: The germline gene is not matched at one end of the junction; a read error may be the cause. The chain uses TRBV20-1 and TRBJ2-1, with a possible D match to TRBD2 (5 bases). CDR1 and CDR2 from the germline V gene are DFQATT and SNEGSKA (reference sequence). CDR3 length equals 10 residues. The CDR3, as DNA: TGCAGTGGGGAGTCGAGCCCTAATGTCTTC. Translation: CSGESSPNVF.

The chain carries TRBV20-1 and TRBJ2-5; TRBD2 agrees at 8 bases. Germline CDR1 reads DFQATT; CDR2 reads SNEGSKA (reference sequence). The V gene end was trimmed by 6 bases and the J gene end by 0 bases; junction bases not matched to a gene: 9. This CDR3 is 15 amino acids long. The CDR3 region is CSAISISGNQETQYF. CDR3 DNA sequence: TGCAGTGCCATCTCCATTAGCGGGAACCAAGAGACCCAGTACTTC.

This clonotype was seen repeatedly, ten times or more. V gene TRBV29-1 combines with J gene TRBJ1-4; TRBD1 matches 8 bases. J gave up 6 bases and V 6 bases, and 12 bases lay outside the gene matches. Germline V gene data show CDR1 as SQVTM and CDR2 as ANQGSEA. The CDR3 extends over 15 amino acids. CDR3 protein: CSVAPGTGADEKLFF. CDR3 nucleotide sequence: TGCAGCGTCGCCCCCGGGACAGGCGCTGATGAAAAACTGTTTTTT.

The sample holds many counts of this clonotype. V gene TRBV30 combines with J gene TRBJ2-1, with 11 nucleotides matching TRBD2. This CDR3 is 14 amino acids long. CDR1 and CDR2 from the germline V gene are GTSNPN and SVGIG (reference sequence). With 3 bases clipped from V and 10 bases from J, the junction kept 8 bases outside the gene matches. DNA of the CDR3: TGTGCCTGGAGAAAATCCTTAGCGGGAGGGGAGCAGTTCTTC. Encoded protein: CAWRKSLAGGEQFF.

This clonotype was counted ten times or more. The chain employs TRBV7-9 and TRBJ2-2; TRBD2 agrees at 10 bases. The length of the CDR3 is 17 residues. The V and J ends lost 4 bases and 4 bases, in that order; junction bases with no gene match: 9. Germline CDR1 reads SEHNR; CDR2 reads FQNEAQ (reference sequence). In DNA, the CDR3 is TGTGCCAGCAGCTCCCACAATAGCGGGGGGCCCACCGGGGAGCTGTTTTTT. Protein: CASSSHNSGGPTGELFF.

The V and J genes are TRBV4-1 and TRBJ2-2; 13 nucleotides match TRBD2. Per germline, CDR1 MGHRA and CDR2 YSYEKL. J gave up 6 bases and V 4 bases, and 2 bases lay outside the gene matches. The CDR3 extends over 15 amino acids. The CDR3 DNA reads TGCGCCAGCAGCCGAACTAGCGGGAGGGCCGGGGAGCTGTTTTTT. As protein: CASSRTSGRAGELFF.

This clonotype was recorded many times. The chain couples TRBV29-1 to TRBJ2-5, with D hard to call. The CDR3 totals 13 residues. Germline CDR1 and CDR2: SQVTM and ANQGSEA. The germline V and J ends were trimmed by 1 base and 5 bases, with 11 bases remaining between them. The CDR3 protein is CSVEGWVRETQYF. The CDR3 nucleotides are TGCAGCGTTGAAGGGTGGGTCCGTGAGACCCAGTACTTC.

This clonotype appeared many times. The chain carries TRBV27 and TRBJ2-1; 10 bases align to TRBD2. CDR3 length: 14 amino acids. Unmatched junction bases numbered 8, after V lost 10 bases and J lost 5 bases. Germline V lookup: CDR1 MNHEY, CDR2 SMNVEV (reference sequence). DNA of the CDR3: TGTGCCACTCGGGTAGCGGGAGGAAACAATGAGCAGTTCTTC. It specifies CATRVAGGNNEQFF.

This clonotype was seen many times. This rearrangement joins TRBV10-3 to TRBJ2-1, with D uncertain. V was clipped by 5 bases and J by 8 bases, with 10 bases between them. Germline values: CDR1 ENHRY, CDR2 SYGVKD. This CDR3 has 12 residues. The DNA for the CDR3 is TGTGCCATCAGTTTTCGAGATGATGAGCAGTTCTTC. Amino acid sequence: CAISFRDDEQFF.

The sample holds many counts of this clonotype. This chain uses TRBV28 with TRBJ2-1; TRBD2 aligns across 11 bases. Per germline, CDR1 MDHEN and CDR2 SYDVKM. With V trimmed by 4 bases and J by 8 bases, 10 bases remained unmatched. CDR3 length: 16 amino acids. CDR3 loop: CASSSVAGGLRDEQFF. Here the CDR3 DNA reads TGTGCCAGCAGTTCAGTAGCGGGAGGGCTCCGGGATGAGCAGTTCTTC.

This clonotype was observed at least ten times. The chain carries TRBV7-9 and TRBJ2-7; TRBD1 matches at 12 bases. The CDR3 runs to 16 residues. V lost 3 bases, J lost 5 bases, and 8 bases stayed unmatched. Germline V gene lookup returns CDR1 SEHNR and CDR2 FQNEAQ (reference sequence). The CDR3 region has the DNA TGTGCCAGCAGCTTTCAATCCGGGACAGGGGGCCACGAGCAGTACTTC. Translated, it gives CASSFQSGTGGHEQYF.

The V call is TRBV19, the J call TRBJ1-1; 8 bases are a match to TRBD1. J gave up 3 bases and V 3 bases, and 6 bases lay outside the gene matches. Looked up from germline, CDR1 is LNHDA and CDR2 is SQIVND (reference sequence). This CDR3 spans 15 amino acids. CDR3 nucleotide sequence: TGTGCCAGTAGTATGGGGACAGGCCGTGACACTGAAGCTTTCTTT. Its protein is CASSMGTGRDTEAFF.

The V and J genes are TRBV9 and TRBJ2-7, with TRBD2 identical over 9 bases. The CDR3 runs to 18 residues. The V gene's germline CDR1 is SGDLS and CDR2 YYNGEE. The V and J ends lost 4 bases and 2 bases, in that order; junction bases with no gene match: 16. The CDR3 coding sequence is TGTGCCAGCAGCCCTCACCTCCCTCTAGCGGGGACAACCTACGAGCAGTACTTC. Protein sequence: CASSPHLPLAGTTYEQYF.

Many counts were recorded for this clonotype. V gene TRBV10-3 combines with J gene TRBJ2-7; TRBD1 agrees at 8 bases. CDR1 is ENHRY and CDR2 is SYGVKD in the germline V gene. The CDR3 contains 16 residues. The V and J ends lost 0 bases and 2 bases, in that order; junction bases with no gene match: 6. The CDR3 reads CAISESQGQGPYEQYF. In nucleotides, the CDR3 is TGTGCCATCAGTGAGTCACAAGGACAGGGCCCCTACGAGCAGTACTTC.

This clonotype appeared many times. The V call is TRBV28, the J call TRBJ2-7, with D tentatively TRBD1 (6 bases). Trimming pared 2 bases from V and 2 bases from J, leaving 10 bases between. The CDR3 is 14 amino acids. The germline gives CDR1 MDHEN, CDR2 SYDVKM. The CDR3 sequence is CASSLTGITYEQYF. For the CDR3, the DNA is TGTGCCAGCAGTTTAACAGGGATAACCTACGAGCAGTACTTC.

In DNA form, the CDR3 reads TGCGCCAGCAGCTTGGCCCTGGGGGGCTCCTACAATGAGCAGTTCTTC. Residues: CASSLALGGSYNEQFF. The chain combines TRBV5-1 with TRBJ2-1; tentative D call: TRBD2 (6 bases). Between the trimmed V and J ends, which lost 0 bases and 0 bases, there was a span of 10 bases. The CDR3 covers 16 residues. Germline values: CDR1 SGHRS, CDR2 YFSETQ.

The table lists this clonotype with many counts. CDR3 DNA: TGTGCCAGCAGTGAAGGACTACTTGAGCAGTTCTTC. It is translated as CASSEGLLEQFF. The V gene is TRBV6-1, the J gene TRBJ2-1; D may be TRBD2 (5 bases). V lost 1 base and J 9 bases, leaving 7 bases between the germline ends. Per the germline V gene, CDR1 is MNHNS and CDR2 is SASEGT. This CDR3 spans 12 amino acids.

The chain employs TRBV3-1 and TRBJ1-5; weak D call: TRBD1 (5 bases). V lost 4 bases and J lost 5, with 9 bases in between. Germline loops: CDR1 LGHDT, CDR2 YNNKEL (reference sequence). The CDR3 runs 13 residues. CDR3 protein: CASSLRGYQPQHF. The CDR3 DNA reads TGTGCCAGCAGCCTAAGGGGTTATCAGCCCCAGCATTTT.

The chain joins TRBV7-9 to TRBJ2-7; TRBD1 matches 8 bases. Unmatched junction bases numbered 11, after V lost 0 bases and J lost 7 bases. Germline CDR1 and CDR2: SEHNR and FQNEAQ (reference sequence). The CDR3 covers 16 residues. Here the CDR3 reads CASSLAAPTGDQEQYF. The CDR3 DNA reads TGTGCCAGCAGCTTAGCCGCGCCGACAGGGGACCAGGAGCAGTACTTC.

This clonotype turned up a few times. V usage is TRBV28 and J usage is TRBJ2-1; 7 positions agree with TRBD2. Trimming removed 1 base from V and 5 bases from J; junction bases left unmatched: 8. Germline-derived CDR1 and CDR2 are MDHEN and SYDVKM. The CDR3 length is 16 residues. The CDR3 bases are TGTGCCAGCAGTTTATTGAGGGGAGGGCCGGACAATGAGCAGTTCTTC. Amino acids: CASSLLRGGPDNEQFF.

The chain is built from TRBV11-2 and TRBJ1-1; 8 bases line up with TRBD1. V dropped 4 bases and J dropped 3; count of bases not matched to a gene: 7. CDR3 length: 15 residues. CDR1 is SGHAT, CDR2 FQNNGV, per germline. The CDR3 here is CASSSVQGVDTEAFF. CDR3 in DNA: TGTGCCAGCAGCTCTGTACAGGGGGTTGACACTGAAGCTTTCTTT.

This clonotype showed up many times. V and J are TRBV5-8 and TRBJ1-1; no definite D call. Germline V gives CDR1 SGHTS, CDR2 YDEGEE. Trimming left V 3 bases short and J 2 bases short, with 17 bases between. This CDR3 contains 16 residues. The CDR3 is CASSSTLTSPNTEAFF. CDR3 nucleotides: TGTGCCAGCAGCTCCACGTTGACAAGCCCTAACACTGAAGCTTTCTTT. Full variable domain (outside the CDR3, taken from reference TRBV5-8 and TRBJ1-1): EAGVTQSPTHLIKTRGQQATLRCSPISGHTSVYWYQQALGLGLQFLLWYDEGEERNRGNFPPRFSGRQFPNYSSELNVNALELEDSALYLCASSSTLTSPNTEAFFGQGTRLTVV.

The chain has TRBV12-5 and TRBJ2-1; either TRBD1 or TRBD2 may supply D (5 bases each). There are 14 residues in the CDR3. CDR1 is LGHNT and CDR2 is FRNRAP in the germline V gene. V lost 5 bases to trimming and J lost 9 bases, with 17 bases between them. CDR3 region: CASGPDSARGEQFF. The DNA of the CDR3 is TGTGCTAGTGGTCCGGACTCCGCGAGGGGTGAGCAGTTCTTC.

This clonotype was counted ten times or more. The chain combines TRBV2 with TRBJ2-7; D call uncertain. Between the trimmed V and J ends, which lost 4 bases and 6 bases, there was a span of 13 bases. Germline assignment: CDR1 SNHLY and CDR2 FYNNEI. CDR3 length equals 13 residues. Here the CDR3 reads CASSVRSRSEQYF. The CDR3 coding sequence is TGTGCCAGCAGTGTTCGATCAAGGTCCGAGCAGTACTTC. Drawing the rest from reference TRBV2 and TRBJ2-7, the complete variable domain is EPEVTQTPSHQVTQMGQEVILRCVPISNHLYFYWYRQILGQKVEFLVSFYNNEISEKSEIFDDQFSVERPDGSNFTLKIRSTKLEDSAMYFCASSVRSRSEQYFGPGTRLTVT.

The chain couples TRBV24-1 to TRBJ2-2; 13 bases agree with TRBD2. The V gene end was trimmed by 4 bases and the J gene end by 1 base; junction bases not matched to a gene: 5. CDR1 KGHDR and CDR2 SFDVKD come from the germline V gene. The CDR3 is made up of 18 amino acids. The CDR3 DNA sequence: TGTGCCACCAGTGAGATGACTAGCGGGAGGATGAACACCGGGGAGCTGTTTTTT. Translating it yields CATSEMTSGRMNTGELFF.

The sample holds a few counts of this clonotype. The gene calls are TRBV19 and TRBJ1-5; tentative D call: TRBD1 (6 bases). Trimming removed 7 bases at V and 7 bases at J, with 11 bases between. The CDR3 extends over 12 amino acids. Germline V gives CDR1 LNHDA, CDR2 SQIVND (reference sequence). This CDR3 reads CASTRRGQPQHF. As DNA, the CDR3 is TGTGCCAGTACTCGCAGGGGACAGCCCCAGCATTTT.

The DNA for the CDR3 is TGTGCCATCCTAGCGGGAGATGAGCAGTTCTTC. This sequence encodes CAILAGDEQFF. The gene calls are TRBV10-3 and TRBJ2-1, with 10 bases that match TRBD2. From germline, CDR1 is ENHRY and CDR2 SYGVKD. This CDR3 has 11 residues. V gave up 8 bases and J gave up 8 bases; unmatched junction bases: 0.